One and the same sample provided the 8 T cell receptor beta chains below, sequenced in a study of early T cells in non-severe SARS-CoV-2 infection. MiXCR, applied by TCRdb to the 5' RACE reads, yields one record per CDR3 protein. The sample has more than 55,000 distinct CDR3 sequences, approximately 12% seen once. Sequencing was performed on whole blood. Receptors originate from an adult who was a healthcare worker with PCR-confirmed SARS-CoV-2 infection or an uninfected control (not recorded which).

The chain employs TRBV7-9 and TRBJ2-5; 7 bases are shared with TRBD1. This CDR3 is built from 18 residues. From germline, CDR1 is SEHNR and CDR2 FQNEAQ (reference sequence). Losses at the gene ends were 6 bases for V and 1 base for J; bases not matched to a gene: 17. CDR3 nucleotide sequence: TGTGCCAGCAGGACCGGGCCAACAGGGGATAGAGGCCAAGAGACCCAGTACTTC. Residues: CASRTGPTGDRGQETQYF.

This clonotype was recorded a few times. This sequence joins TRBV19 and TRBJ1-5, with TRBD1 as a possible D gene (6 bases). Germline CDR1 reads LNHDA; CDR2 reads SQIVND (reference sequence). The V end lost 4 bases, the J end lost 4 bases, and 8 bases lay between the germline ends. The CDR3 length is 13 residues. The CDR3 reads CASSTQGNQPQHF. CDR3 sequence (DNA): TGTGCCAGTAGTACCCAGGGGAATCAGCCCCAGCATTTT.

This rearrangement joins TRBV20-1 to TRBJ2-1, with 9 bases identical to TRBD1. The germline V gene encodes CDR1 DFQATT and CDR2 SNEGSKA (reference sequence). This CDR3 has 14 residues. The V gene end was trimmed by 7 bases and the J gene end by 6 bases; junction bases not matched to a gene: 10. CDR3 nucleotides: TGCAGTGGCCAACAGGGGGCGTTTGGCAATGAGCAGTTCTTC. It translates to CSGQQGAFGNEQFF.

This clonotype was counted at least ten times. The V call is TRBV20-1, the J call TRBJ1-5, with TRBD1 as a possible D gene (5 bases). The V gene lost 1 base and the J gene lost 1 base, with 11 bases spanning the gap. Per the germline V gene, CDR1 is DFQATT and CDR2 is SNEGSKA (reference sequence). CDR3 length: 15 amino acids. CDR3 DNA sequence: TGCAGTGCTAGAGGAGGATCAGGGAGCAATCAGCCCCAGCATTTT. This gives the protein CSARGGSGSNQPQHF.

The chain recombines TRBV6-5 with TRBJ1-1; D not certain. The V end lost 5 bases, the J end lost 8 bases, and 15 bases lay between the germline ends. This CDR3 is 13 amino acids long. Germline CDR1 MNHEY, CDR2 SVGAGI. DNA for the CDR3: TGTGCCAGCAGTAGCCCGGCGGGAGCCGAAGCTTTCTTT. It translates to CASSSPAGAEAFF.

In its sample, this clonotype was seen many times. V usage is TRBV6-1 and J usage is TRBJ2-5; D is unresolved. The V gene's germline CDR1 is MNHNS and CDR2 SASEGT. This CDR3 has 14 residues. With 11 bases removed from V and 0 bases from J, the gap between germline ends came to 16 bases. The CDR3 DNA is TGTGCCTCTCACGGGTACCCGTACCAAGAGACCCAGTACTTC. Residues: CASHGYPYQETQYF.

Only a few counts were recorded for this clonotype. The V gene is TRBV11-2, the J gene TRBJ1-2, with D unresolved. Germline V gene lookup returns CDR1 SGHAT and CDR2 FQNNGV. This CDR3 contains 12 residues. Trimming stripped 0 bases from V and 2 bases from J, with 1 base between. The CDR3 loop reads CASSLDNYGYTF. The CDR3 bases are TGTGCCAGCAGCTTAGACAACTATGGCTACACCTTC.

This chain links TRBV6-6 with TRBJ2-3; TRBD2 is a possible D gene (7 bases). V was trimmed by 6 bases and J by 10 bases, leaving 23 bases between them. CDR1 and CDR2 (germline): MNHNY, SVGAGI (reference sequence). The CDR3 covers 15 residues. CDR3 coding DNA: TGTGCCAGCAGCCTCCTTTTTGGGGGGGCGCAAGCGCAGTATTTT. This encodes CASSLLFGGAQAQYF.